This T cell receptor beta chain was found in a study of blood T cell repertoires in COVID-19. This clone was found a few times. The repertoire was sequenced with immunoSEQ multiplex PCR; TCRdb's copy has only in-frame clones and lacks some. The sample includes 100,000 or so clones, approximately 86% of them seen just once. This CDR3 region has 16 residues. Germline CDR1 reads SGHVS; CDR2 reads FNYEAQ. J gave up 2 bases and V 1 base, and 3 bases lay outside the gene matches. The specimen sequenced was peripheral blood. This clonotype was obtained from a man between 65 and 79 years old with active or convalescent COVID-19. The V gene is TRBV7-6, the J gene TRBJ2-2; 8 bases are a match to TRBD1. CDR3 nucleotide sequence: TGTGCCAGCAGCTTAGTTGGACAGGGAAACACCGGGGAGCTGTTTTTT. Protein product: CASSLVGQGNTGELFF.